This T cell receptor beta chain was profiled in a study of T-cell reconstitution after alpha-beta-depleted transplantation in children. This clonotype appeared a few times. V gave up 0 bases and J gave up 0 bases, with 5 bases separating them. CDR1 is DFQATT and CDR2 is SNEGSKA in the germline V gene (reference sequence). The CDR3 runs to 13 residues. Unique molecular identifiers were incorporated when the TCRbeta library was constructed. TCRdb re-called the PCR reads with MiXCR, one entry per CDR3 protein. This sample has 200,000 to 250,000 distinct CDR3 sequences; 24% occur once, and the top ten carry 4% to 6%.

The origin of this receptor is a female patient aged 2-9 years who had a stem cell transplant for congenital amegakaryocytic thrombocytopenia, so the T cells may come from the graft donor. The specimen comprised PBMCs, mostly from graft donor cells, sampled 360 days after TCRalphabeta/CD19-depleted stem cell transplant. The chain links TRBV20-1 to TRBJ1-1; D ambiguous. The CDR3: CSARETMNTEAFF. In DNA, the CDR3 is TGCAGTGCTAGAGAGACAATGAACACTGAAGCTTTCTTT.